The clone carrying this T cell receptor (beta chain) showed up many times. Antigen specificity is unknown. Trimming pared 2 bases from V and 3 bases from J, leaving 9 bases between. The CDR3 is made up of 14 amino acids. CDR1 is SEHNR and CDR2 is FQNEAQ in the germline V gene (reference sequence). RNA transcripts gave rise to amplified TCR beta CDR3 regions. HTBI primers drove first-round RT-PCR of the TCR CDR3. TCRdb re-derived calls from the multiplex PCR reads in MiXCR, one entry per CDR3 protein. Of approximately 630,000 distinct CDR3 sequences listed, 16% are singletons. These data originate in a study of T cells in Graves' hyperthyroidism and ophthalmopathy. Study-wide results and caveats: The majority of expanded thyroid clonotypes above 0.001 also appeared in blood.

V and J are TRBV7-9 and TRBJ2-3; D is uncertain. The source material was blood. The source is a woman in her 30s with Graves' hyperthyroidism. The CDR3 DNA reads as TGTGCCAGCAGCTTAACTCTGGGAACAGATACGCAGTATTTT. Protein product: CASSLTLGTDTQYF.